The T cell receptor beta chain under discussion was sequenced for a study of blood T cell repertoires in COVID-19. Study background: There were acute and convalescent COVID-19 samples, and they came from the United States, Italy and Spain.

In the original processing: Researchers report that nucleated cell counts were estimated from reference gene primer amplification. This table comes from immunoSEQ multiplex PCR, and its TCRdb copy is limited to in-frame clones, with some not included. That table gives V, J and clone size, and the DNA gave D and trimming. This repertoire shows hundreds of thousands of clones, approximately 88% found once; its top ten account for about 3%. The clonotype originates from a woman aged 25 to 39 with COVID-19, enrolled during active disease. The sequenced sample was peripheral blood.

This CDR3 is CASSGGRRGPANTGELFF. The CDR3 DNA follows: TGCGCCAGCAGTGGGGGAAGGAGGGGACCCGCGAACACCGGGGAGCTGTTTTTT. The rearrangement joins TRBV5-1 to TRBJ2-2; maybe TRBD2 (6 bases). Trimming took off 5 bases at V and 0 bases at J, with 20 bases between the two ends. Germline values: CDR1 SGHRS, CDR2 YFSETQ. The CDR3 loop spans 18 amino acids. Full variable domain (rest looked up from reference TRBV5-1 and TRBJ2-2): KAGVTQTPRYLIKTRGQQVTLSCSPISGHRSVSWYQQTPGQGLQFLFEYFSETQRNKGNFPGRFSGRQFSNSRSEMNVSTLELGDSALYLCASSGGRRGPANTGELFFGEGSRLTVL.